Listed below are T cell receptor beta chains from one sample, sequenced in a study of T-cell reconstitution after alpha-beta-depleted transplantation in children. One entry per CDR3 protein, called by TCRdb with MiXCR from the PCR reads. The repertoire holds hundreds of thousands of distinct CDR3 sequences, approximately 10% seen once, with roughly 28% in the top ten. The specimen comprised PBMCs, sampled before TCRalphabeta/CD19-depleted stem cell transplant. All receptors come from a child less than two years old with acute myeloid leukemia, due to receive a stem cell transplant. Each CDR3 is given with its conserved first and last residue. The D gene is left open where the match is weak. Size tells how often a clone was seen (once, few, many) or the class of an expanded clone, and some rows leave it out.

NA	many	TRBV5-1	TRBJ2-1	TGCGCCAGCAGCTTGGACTCCAGGAACAATGAGCAGTTCTTC	CASSLDSRNNEQFF
TRBD2	few	TRBV20-1	TRBJ2-1	TGCTGTGCTAGAGATCAAAGCGGGGGGTCCTCCTACAATGAGCAGTTCTTC	CCARDQSGGSSYNEQFF
NA	many	TRBV3-1	TRBJ2-3	TGTGCCAGCAGCCAAGCGGGGGACGTCACAGATACGCAGTATTTT	CASSQAGDVTDTQYF
NA	many	TRBV6-5	TRBJ1-1	TGTGCCAGCAGTTACGCCCGGACACTGAACACTGAAGCTTTCTTT	CASSYARTLNTEAFF
NA	NA	TRBV14	TRBJ2-2	TGTGCCAGCAGCCGCGCAAGTTTGCCCGGGGAGCTGTTTTTT	CASSRASLPGELFF
NA	many	TRBV2	TRBJ2-1	TGTGCCAGCAGTGAACGATCGGGCAATGAGCAGTTCTTC	CASSERSGNEQFF
NA	many	TRBV12-3/TRBV12-4	TRBJ1-5	TGTGCCAGCAGTTTTTCAGAGAGCAATCAGCCCCAGCATTTT	CASSFSESNQPQHF
NA	many	TRBV4-1	TRBJ1-1	TGCGCCAGCAGCCCGCAATCTAGGACCTTGGAGACTGAAGCTTTCTTT	CASSPQSRTLETEAFF
NA	many	TRBV4-2	TRBJ2-2	TGTGCCAGCAGCCAAGTTGTGGGGGACTACACCGGGGAGCTGTTTTTT	CASSQVVGDYTGELFF
NA	many	TRBV20-1	TRBJ1-2	TGCAGTGCTAGCCCCGGGACCGCTCAAGGGGGCTACACCTTC	CSASPGTAQGGYTF
TRBD2	NA	TRBV30	TRBJ2-1	TGTGCCTGGAGTGTAACGGGACTAGCGTACAATGAGCAGTTCTTC	CAWSVTGLAYNEQFF
NA	many	TRBV25-1	TRBJ2-7	TGTGCCAGCTTATCCGGGAAATCTCACGAGCAGTACTTC	CASLSGKSHEQYF
NA	many	TRBV12-3/TRBV12-4	TRBJ2-5	TGTGCCAGCAGTTGGGCCCTGAGGTCGGAGACCCAGTACTTC	CASSWALRSETQYF
TRBD1	many	TRBV12-3/TRBV12-4	TRBJ1-2	TGTGCCAGCAGCTACAGGGGGCGTTATGGCTACACCTTC	CASSYRGRYGYTF
NA	many	TRBV7-6	TRBJ2-7	TGTGCCAGCAGCTTAGCGCTAGACAGCTACGAGCAGTACTTC	CASSLALDSYEQYF